This TCR beta chain originates from a study of persistence of HIV-infected CD4 T cells. Study information: Isolated cells were CMV- and HIV-1 Gag-responding CD4+ T cells.

This was the immunoSEQ version 4 assay in survey mode. Clones were read by immunoSEQ multiplex PCR, and TCRdb kept only the in-frame ones, dropping some. The sample includes around 35,000 clones, 80% of them seen just once. Per germline, CDR1 MNHEY and CDR2 SMNVEV (reference sequence). The V end lost 6 bases, the J end lost 3 bases, and 10 bases lay between the germline ends. CDR3 length: 13 amino acids. The study's findings and limits: The rare CMV-responding cells with HIV-1 proviruses were not separately TCR-sequenced. TCRbeta richness was lower in CMV- and Gag-responding cells than in anti-CD3/anti-CD28-responding cells.

Lysates of CMV-infected fibroblasts at roughly 10 ug/mL stimulated these cells. Memory cells lacking CD40L and CD69 with high CD45RO were sorted. About this clone itself: The target antigen is unknown.

The rearrangement links TRBV27 to TRBJ2-3; no definite D call. Sequences were derived from CD4+ T cells sorted from PBMCs after approximately 18-hour stimulation, sampled from a patient who received antiretroviral therapy. This receptor was taken from an adult man with HIV who was CMV-seropositive. The DNA for the CDR3 is TGTGCCAGCAGCCCCGGGTGGACAGATACGCAGTATTTT. Translation: CASSPGWTDTQYF.